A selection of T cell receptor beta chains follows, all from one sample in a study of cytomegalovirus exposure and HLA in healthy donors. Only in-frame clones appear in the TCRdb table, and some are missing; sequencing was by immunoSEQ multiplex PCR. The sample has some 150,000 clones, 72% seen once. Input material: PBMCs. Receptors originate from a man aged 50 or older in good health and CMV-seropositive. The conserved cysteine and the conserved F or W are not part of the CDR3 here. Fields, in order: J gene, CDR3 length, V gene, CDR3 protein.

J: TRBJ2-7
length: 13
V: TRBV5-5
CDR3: ASSLDSNPSYEQY

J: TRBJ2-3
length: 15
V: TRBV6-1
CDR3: ASSEPAGALPTDTQY

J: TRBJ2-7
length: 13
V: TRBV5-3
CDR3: ARRTESTDSYEQY

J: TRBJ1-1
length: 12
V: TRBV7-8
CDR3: ASSSGGGGTEAF

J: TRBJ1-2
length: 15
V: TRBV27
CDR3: ASSVGLRTGGMYGYT

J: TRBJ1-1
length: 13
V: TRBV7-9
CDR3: ASSTPGQGALRAF

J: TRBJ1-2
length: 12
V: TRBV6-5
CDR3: ASSYSTGPYGYT

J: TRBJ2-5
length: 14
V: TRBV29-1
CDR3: SALGSGRGLVETQY

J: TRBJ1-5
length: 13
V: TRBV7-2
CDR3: ASSPTGWGNQPQH

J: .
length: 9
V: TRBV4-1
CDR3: ASSQSHEQY

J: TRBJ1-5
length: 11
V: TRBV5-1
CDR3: ASSLEQNQPQH

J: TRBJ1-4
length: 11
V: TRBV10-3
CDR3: AISPGNNEKLF

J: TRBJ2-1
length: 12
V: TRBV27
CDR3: ASSLAASYNEQF

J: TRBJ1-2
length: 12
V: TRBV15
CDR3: ATSRRGGGYGYT

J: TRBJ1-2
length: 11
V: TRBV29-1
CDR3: SGGTASSHGYT

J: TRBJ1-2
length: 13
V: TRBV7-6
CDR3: ASSPSGIPFYGYT

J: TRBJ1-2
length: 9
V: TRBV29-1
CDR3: SVRGDYGYT

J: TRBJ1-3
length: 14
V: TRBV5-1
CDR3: ASSRTGAASGNTIY

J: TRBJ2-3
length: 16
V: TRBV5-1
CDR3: ASSLEGSGGPSTDTQY

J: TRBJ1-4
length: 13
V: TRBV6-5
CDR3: ASSPYWLRNEKLF

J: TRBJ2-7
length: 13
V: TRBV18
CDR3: ASSQQGAQGYEQY

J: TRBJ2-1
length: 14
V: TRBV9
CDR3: ASSPGLAGEYNEQF

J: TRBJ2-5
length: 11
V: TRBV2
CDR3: ASSRDLQETQY

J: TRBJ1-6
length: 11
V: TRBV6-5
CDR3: ASSSGNNSPLH

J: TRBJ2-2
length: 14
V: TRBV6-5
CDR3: ASSLPGLANTGELF

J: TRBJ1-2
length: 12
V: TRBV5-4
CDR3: ASSLEQANYGYT

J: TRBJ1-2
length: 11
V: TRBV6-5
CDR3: ASSYRTGLGYT

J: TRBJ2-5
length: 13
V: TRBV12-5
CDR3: ASGLGFRTTETQY

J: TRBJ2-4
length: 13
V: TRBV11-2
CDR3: ASSLVVREGGIQY

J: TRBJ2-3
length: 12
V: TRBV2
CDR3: ASTGVWGTDTQY

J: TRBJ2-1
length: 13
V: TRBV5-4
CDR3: ASSTGRNSYNEQF